A single T cell receptor beta chain is shown here with its context. Its recognized antigen is unknown. Base quality data are lacking; no much larger clone is found one base away. This record belongs to a study of blood T cell repertoires in COVID-19 (dated by TCRdb to the early 2020s). About the full investigation: Samples from collaborators originated in the United States, Italy and Spain and spanned both the acute and convalescent phases of COVID-19. The prospective study material was composed of cDNA or gDNA derived from T cells, B-cell-depleted T cells, or PBMCs. Deeply sampled blood TCRbeta repertoires from subjects exposed to, actively infected with, or recovered from COVID-19 were included in the dataset. The repertoires were released in a freely available public database intended as a resource for research on the immune response to SARS-CoV-2. Samples were obtained from the ongoing ImmuneRACE study (first 160 participants) and from 1,254 subjects provided by 6 global collaborators. A de-identified subject ID, COVID-19 status, age in years and sex were almost always included in the sample metadata. Where available, HLA class I and class II types were taken from metadata supplied by the sample provider and were not determined by assay-based typing. The investigation overall reported the following: How much clinical and demographic metadata was included differed by source and by participant, and the metadata was provided uncurated.

According to the germline V gene, CDR1 reads KGHDR and CDR2 reads SFDVKD. V and J are trimmed by 6 bases and 10 bases, and the gene matches miss 9 bases of the junction. The CDR3 runs 15 residues from the cysteine to the phenylalanine. The read is trimmed to its CDR3 DNA, 45 bases read in frame from base 1. Collaborating institutions collected whole blood in K2EDTA tubes following their own protocols. Collaborator samples were shipped for TCRbeta analysis as frozen whole blood, isolated PBMCs, or DNA extracted from either sample type. TCRbeta CDR3 regions were amplified from genomic DNA by means of the immunoSEQ Assay, a bias-controlled multiplex PCR. As for the authors' bioinformatics: The number of nucleated cells in each sample was estimated by amplification of reference gene primers within the assay. Sequence reads were collapsed and filtered to measure the absolute abundance of every unique TCRbeta CDR3 rearrangement. For each sample, productive Simpson clonality was calculated as the square root of Simpson's diversity index over productive rearrangements. TCRdb's version of the immuneACCESS table is confined to in-frame rearrangements and falls short of the full clone set. An unresolved V gene accounts for under half of the shortfall where checked; the remainder is of unknown origin. D and trimming come from the DNA, and the V and J calls and clone size come from that table. Recorded for this sample are more than 100,000 clones; 70% to 90% of them occurred a single time. The ten largest clones represent 0.88% of the sample.

The chain is made from TRBV24-1 and TRBJ2-1, with TRBD2 matching 12 junction bases. The material sequenced was peripheral blood. The receptor was isolated from a woman aged 50 to 65 with active or convalescent COVID-19. The CDR3: CATSRQASGREEQFF. The nucleotide sequence reads as follows: TGTGCCACCAGTCGCCAGGCTAGCGGGAGGGAAGAGCAGTTCTTC.